This T cell receptor beta chain was captured in a study of cytomegalovirus exposure and HLA in healthy donors. Looked up from germline, CDR1 is LNHDA and CDR2 is SQIVND (reference sequence). The trim removed 6 bases at V and 2 bases at J, leaving 10 bases unmatched. This CDR3 contains 15 residues. PCR used 60 Vbeta primers and 13 Jbeta primers. TCRdb keeps only in-frame clones here, not all; method: immunoSEQ multiplex PCR. In the table there are about 140,000 clones, around 73% of which are singletons. The sequenced sample was PBMCs. This clonotype was obtained from a female donor in good health and CMV-seronegative. The chain couples TRBV19 to TRBJ2-7; 7 positions match TRBD1. CDR3 amino acids: CASSLYTGTAYEQYF. The CDR3 DNA sequence: TGTGCCAGTAGCCTATATACCGGGACAGCCTACGAGCAGTACTTC.